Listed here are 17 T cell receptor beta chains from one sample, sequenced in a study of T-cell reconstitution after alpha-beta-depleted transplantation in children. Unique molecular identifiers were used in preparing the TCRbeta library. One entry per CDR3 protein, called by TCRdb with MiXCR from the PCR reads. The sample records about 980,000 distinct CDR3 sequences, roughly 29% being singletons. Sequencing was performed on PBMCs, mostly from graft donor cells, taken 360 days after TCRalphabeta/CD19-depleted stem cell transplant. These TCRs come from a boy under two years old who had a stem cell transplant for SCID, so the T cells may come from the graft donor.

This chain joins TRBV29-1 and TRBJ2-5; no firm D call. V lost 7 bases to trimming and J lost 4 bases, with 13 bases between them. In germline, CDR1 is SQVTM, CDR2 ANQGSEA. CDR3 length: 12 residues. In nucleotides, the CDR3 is TGCAGCGCCGAGCCCCCTGGAGAGACCCAGTACTTC. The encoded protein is CSAEPPGETQYF. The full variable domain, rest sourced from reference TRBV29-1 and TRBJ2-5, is SAVISQKPSRDICQRGTSLTIQCQVDSQVTMMFWYRQQPGQSLTLIATANQGSEATYESGFVIDKFPISRPNLTFSTLTVSNMSPEDSSIYLCSAEPPGETQYFGPGTRLLVL.

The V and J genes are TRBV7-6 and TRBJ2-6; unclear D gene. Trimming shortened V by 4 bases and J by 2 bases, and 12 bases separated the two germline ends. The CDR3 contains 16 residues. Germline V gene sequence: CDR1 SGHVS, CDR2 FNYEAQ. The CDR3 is CASSSPLLAGANVLTF. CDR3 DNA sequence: TGTGCCAGCAGCTCCCCCCTGTTGGCTGGGGCCAACGTCCTGACTTTC.

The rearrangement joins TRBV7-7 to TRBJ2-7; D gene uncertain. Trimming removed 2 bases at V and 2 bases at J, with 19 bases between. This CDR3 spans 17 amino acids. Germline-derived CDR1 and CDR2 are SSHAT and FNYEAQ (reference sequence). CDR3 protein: CASSLRSGGLGPYEQYF. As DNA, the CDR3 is TGTGCCAGCAGCTTACGGTCGGGCGGATTGGGCCCCTACGAGCAGTACTTC.

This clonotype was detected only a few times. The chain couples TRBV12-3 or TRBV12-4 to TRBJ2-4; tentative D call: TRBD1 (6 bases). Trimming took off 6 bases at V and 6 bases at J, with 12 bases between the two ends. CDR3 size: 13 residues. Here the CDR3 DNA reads TGTGCCAGCAGGAAAAAACAGGGAAACATTCAGTACTTC. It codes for CASRKKQGNIQYF.

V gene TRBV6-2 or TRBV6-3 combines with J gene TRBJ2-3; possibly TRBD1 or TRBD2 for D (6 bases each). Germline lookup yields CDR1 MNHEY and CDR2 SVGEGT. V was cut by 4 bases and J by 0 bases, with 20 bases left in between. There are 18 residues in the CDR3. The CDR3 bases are TGTGCCAGCAGTTCATACCTAGCTGGGGGGCGGAGCACAGATACGCAGTATTTT. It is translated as CASSSYLAGGRSTDTQYF.

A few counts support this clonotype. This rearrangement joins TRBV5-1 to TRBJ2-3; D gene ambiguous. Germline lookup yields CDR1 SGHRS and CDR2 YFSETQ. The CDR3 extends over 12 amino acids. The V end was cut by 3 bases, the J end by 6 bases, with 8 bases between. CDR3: CASSYFRDTQYF. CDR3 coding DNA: TGCGCCAGCAGCTACTTCAGGGATACGCAGTATTTT.

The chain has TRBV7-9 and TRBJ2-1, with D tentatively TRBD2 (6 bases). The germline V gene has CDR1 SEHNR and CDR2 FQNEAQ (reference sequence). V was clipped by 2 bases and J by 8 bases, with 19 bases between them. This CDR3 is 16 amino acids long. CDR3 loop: CASSLWWTLGRDEQFF. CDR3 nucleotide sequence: TGTGCCAGCAGCTTATGGTGGACTCTCGGGAGAGATGAGCAGTTCTTC.

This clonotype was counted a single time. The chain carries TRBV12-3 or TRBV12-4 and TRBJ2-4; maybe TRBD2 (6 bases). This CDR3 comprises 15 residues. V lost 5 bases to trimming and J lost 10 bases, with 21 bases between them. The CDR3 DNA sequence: TGTGCCAGCAGTACTAGCTCATATGCAATAAGAATTCAGTACTTC. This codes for CASSTSSYAIRIQYF.

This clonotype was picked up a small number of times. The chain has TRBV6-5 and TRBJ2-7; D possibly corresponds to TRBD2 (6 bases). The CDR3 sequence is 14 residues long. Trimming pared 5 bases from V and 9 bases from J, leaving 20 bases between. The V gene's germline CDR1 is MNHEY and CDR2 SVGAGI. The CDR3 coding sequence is TGTGCCAGCAGTCACGGGACTGTTAAAGGTCGGCAGTACTTC. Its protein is CASSHGTVKGRQYF.

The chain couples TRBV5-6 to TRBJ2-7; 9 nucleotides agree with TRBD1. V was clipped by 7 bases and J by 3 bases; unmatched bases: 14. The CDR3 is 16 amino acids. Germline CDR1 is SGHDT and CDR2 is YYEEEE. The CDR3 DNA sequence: TGTGCCAGCCGGACAGGGGTTCAACTAACCTACTACGAGCAGTACTTC. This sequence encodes CASRTGVQLTYYEQYF.

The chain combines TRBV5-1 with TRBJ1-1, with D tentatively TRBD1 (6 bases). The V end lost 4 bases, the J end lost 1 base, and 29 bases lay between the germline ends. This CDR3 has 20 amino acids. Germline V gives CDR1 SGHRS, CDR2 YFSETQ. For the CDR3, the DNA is TGCGCCAGCAGCCCAACGTGGTGGGGGGGCGCCGGAGAATGGAACACTGAAGCTTTCTTT. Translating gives CASSPTWWGGAGEWNTEAFF.

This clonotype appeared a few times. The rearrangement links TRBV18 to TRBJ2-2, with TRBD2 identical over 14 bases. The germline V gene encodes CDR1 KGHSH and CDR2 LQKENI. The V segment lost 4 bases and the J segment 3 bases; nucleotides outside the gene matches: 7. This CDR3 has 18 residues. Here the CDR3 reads CASSRFQGLAGDTGELFF. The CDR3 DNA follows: TGTGCCAGCTCACGATTCCAGGGACTAGCGGGGGACACCGGGGAGCTGTTTTTT.

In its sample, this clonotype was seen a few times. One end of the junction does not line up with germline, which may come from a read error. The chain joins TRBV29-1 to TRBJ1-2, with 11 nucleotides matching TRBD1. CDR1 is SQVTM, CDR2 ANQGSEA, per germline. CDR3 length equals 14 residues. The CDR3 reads CSVEGTGGIYGYTF. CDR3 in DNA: TGCAGCGTCGAAGGGACAGGGGGGATCTATGGCTACACCTTC.

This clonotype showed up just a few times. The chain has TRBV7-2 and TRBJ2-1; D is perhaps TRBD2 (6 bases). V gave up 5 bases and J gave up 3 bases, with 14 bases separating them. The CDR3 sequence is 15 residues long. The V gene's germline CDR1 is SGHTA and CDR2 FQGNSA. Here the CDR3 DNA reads TGTGCCAGCAGCCCGGAGGGGCGGAACTACAATGAGCAGTTCTTC. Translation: CASSPEGRNYNEQFF.

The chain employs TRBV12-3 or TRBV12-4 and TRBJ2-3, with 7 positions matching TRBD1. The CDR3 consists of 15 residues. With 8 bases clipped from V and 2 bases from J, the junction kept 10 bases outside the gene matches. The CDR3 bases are TGTGCCAGCCATTCAGGGGGATCCAACACAGATACGCAGTATTTT. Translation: CASHSGGSNTDTQYF.

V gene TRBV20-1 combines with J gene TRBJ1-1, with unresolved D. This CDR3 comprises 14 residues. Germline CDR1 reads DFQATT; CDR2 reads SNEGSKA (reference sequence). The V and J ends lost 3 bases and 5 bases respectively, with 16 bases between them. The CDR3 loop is CSARAPSRRTEAFF. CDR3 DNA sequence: TGCAGTGCTAGGGCCCCGTCGAGACGGACTGAAGCTTTCTTT.

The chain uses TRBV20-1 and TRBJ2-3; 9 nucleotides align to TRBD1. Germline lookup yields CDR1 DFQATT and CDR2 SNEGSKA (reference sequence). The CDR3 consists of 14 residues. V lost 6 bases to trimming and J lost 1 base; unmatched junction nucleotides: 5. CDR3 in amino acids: CSARQGDGTDTQYF. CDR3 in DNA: TGCAGTGCCAGACAGGGGGACGGCACAGATACGCAGTATTTT.